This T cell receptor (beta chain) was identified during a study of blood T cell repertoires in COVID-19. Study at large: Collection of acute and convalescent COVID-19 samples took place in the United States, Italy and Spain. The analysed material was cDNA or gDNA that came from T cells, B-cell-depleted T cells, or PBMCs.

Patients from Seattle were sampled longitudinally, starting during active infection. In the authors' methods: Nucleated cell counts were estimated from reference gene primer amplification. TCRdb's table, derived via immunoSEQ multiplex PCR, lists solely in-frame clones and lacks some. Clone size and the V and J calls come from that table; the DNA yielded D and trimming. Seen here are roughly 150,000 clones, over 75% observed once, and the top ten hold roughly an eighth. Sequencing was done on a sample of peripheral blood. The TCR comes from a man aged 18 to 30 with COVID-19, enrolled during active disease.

CDR3 sequence: CASSPRSLITGRRGGYTF. DNA of the CDR3: TGTGCCAGTAGTCCACGGTCCCTTATAACAGGGCGTAGAGGTGGCTACACCTTC. This chain connects TRBV19 to TRBJ1-2; a possible D gene is TRBD1 (6 bases). With 5 bases removed from V and 7 bases from J, the gap between germline ends came to 29 bases. CDR3 length: 18 residues. CDR1 is LNHDA, CDR2 SQIVND, per germline (reference sequence).